What follows are 5 T cell receptor beta chains derived from one specimen sequenced in a study of blood T cells in healthy people across ages (dated by TCRdb to between 2014 and 2017). The library was obtained by 5' RACE. The reads were generated on an Illumina HiSeq 2500. The second PCR ran for roughly 7 to 11 cycles and used a J-beta primer mix along with a sample-barcoded 5' primer. TCRdb itself trimmed the public reads at Q25 with fastp, ran MiXCR and retained productive beta chains. Rows merge per CDR3 protein into single entries with the most common DNA and genes. The sample yields over a million distinct CDR3 sequences; approximately 25% were counted once. Jointly, the top ten make up approximately 0.79% of the sample. Separately, the same data were catalogued under a study of T cells of mothers and their children.

The sequenced sample consisted of blood. Receptor source: a girl aged 2 to 9 in good health.

The chain combines TRBV29-1 with TRBJ2-1; D is unresolved. CDR3 length: 11 amino acids. Trimming took 2 bases from V and 10 from J, leaving 9 bases between them. Germline CDR1 SQVTM, CDR2 ANQGSEA. The CDR3 nucleotides are TGCAGCGTTGAAAACTTTCCCGAGCAGTTCTTC. Translating it yields CSVENFPEQFF.

The CDR3 nucleotides read TGTGCCAGCAGCTTACAATTGGGACAGCGGTTGGCCCAGTACTTC. Protein sequence: CASSLQLGQRLAQYF. V and J are TRBV7-2 and TRBJ2-5; 7 bases are a match to TRBD1. With 2 bases clipped from V and 9 bases from J, the junction kept 12 bases outside the gene matches. CDR3 length: 15 amino acids. Germline V CDR1 and CDR2: SGHTA, FQGNSA.

As regards this clonotype: The junction does not match germline at one end; this may be a read error. The chain uses TRBV10-3 and TRBJ2-7; TRBD1 agrees at 7 bases. The CDR3 has 13 amino acids. In germline, CDR1 is ENHRY, CDR2 SYGVKD. This chain's CDR3 is CAIRGTESYDQYF. The CDR3 bases are TGTGCCATCAGGGGGACAGAATCCTACGATCAGTACTTC.

This sequence joins TRBV3-1 and TRBJ1-1, with 7 nucleotides matching TRBD1. J lost 4 bases, V lost 7 bases, and 15 bases had no gene match. Germline V gene sequence: CDR1 LGHDT, CDR2 YNNKEL (reference sequence). CDR3 length: 16 residues. CDR3: CASTYGISQGRTEAFF. The CDR3 region has the DNA TGTGCCAGCACCTACGGGATCTCACAGGGGCGCACTGAAGCTTTCTTT.

This chain uses TRBV4-2 with TRBJ2-3, with 10 nucleotides matching TRBD2. The CDR3 consists of 18 residues. CDR1 LGHNA and CDR2 YNFKEQ come from the germline V gene. Trimming cost V 0 bases and J 2 bases; bases outside gene matches: 8. This chain's CDR3 is CASSQEGASGGVTDTQYF. In DNA form, the CDR3 reads TGTGCCAGCAGCCAAGAAGGGGCGAGCGGGGGGGTCACAGATACGCAGTATTTT.